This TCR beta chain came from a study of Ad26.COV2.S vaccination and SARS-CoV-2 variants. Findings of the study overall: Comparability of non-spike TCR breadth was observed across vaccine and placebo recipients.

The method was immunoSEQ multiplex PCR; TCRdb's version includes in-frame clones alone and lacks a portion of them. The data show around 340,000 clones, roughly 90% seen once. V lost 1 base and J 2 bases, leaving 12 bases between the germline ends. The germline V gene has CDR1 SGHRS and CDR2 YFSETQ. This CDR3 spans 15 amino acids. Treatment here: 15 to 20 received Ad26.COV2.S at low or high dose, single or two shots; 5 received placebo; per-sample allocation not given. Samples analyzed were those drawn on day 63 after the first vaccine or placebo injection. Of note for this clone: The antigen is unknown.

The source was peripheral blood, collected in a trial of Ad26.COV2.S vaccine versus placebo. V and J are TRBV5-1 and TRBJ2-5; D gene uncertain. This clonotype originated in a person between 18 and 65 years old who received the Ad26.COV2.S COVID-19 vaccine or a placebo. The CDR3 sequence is CASSLNWAQQETQYF. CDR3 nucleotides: TGCGCCAGCAGCTTGAATTGGGCCCAGCAAGAGACCCAGTACTTC.